This T cell receptor (beta chain) comes out of a study of T cell responses to AZD1222 COVID-19 vaccine. About the study: Analysis merged second doses at about 4 or about 12 weeks. The study's findings and limits: Researchers report vaccine-associated CD4 TCRs spanning spike, with dominance at 160-218 and 743-854.

Trimming removed 3 bases at V and 5 bases at J, with 13 bases between. This CDR3 is 15 amino acids long. Germline assignment: CDR1 KGHDR and CDR2 SFDVKD. Produced via immunoSEQ multiplex PCR; TCRdb's table is partial and in-frame only. The data contain tens of thousands of clones, just over 85% of them singletons. This clone appeared a single time. Its specificity is unknown. Sequenced material: peripheral blood, taken on day 0 of AZD1222 vaccination. The source is an adult in good health. This chain links TRBV24-1 with TRBJ2-1; D perhaps matches TRBD1 (6 bases). The DNA for the CDR3 is TGTGCCACCAGTGATCTCCGGGACATCAACAATGAGCAGTTCTTC. This codes for CATSDLRDINNEQFF.